The clone carrying this T cell receptor beta chain was observed many times. No antigen is known for it. The iRepertoire nested amplicon-rescue multiplex PCR amplified TCR alpha and beta CDR3s from RNA. One-step reverse transcription and amplification started from approximately 100-400 ng of tissue mRNA or PBMC total RNA. One entry per CDR3 protein, called by TCRdb with MiXCR from the multiplex PCR reads. The table includes 100,000 to 150,000 distinct CDR3 sequences, more than 20% detected once. This record belongs to a study of glioma-infiltrating T cells. Study conclusions and caveats: Tissue-blood divergence was below expectation in non-neoplastic patients, above in gliomas.

Germline CDR1 and CDR2: SGHTA and FQGNSA. The V gene lost 0 bases and the J gene lost 2 bases, with 7 bases spanning the gap. The CDR3 has 14 amino acids. This receptor was identified in a human donor with low-grade glioma or glioblastoma, undergoing nonglioma brain surgery, or in good health (not recorded which). The sample consisted of glioma tissue, nonneoplastic brain tissue, or PBMCs (not recorded which). This chain joins TRBV7-2 and TRBJ2-5, with unresolved D. DNA for the CDR3: TGTGCCAGCAGCTTAGCGTCTAAACAAGAGACCCAGTACTTC. The encoded protein is CASSLASKQETQYF.